Sequencing of this TCR beta chain was carried out in a study of blood T cells in healthy people across ages. Through a sample-barcoded 5' primer and a J-beta primer mix, a second PCR was run for 7 to 11 cycles. One entry per CDR3 protein, called by TCRdb with MiXCR from the 5' RACE reads. The table includes fewer than 1.5 million distinct CDR3 sequences, roughly 40% detected once. A note on this clonotype: Its specificity is unknown.

Every sample gave at least 6 micrograms of total RNA when it was extracted. Study-level results: Older age went with lower TCR beta diversity per million T cells, in a roughly linear way.

CDR3 length equals 17 residues. The V gene's germline CDR1 is SGHRS and CDR2 YFSETQ. V dropped 0 bases and J dropped 7; count of bases not matched to a gene: 12. The sequence was collected from a woman aged 18-35 years in good health. Sequencing input: blood. The rearrangement links TRBV5-1 to TRBJ2-1; 8 nucleotides line up with TRBD2. DNA of the CDR3: TGCGCCAGCAGCTTGGCCGGTAGCGGGACCGCATGTAATGAGCAGTTCTTC. The encoded protein is CASSLAGSGTACNEQFF.